This note documents a single T cell receptor (beta chain) sequence. The germline CDR1 and CDR2 sequences are MDHEN and SYDVKM. The CDR3 covers 15 residues. Trimming stripped 5 bases from V and 5 bases from J, with 19 bases between. This sample was taken from a study of blood T cell repertoires in COVID-19. Study as a whole: The study drew acute and convalescent COVID-19 samples from the United States, Italy and Spain. The cDNA or gDNA used as material had been derived from T cells, B-cell-depleted T cells, or PBMCs.

The authors' processing: Scientists estimated how many nucleated cells there were by amplifying reference gene primers. The repertoire was sequenced with immunoSEQ multiplex PCR; TCRdb's copy has only in-frame clones and lacks some. V, J and clone size are taken as reported in that table, and D and trimming were inferred from the DNA itself. The sample lists fewer than 100,000 clones, roughly 90% seen once, with roughly 6.5% in the top ten. The sequence was collected from a man in his 60s with acute or convalescent COVID-19. The chain recombines TRBV28 with TRBJ2-7; a possible D gene is TRBD2 (5 bases). The sample taken for sequencing was peripheral blood. DNA of the CDR3: TGTGCCAGCAGTCAACTGGGCGGGCCTTCTCACGAGCAGTACTTC. Amino acid sequence: CASSQLGGPSHEQYF.